This T cell receptor beta chain is drawn from a study of blood T cells in healthy people across ages. Germline CDR1 reads SGHTA; CDR2 reads FQGNSA. V lost 1 base to trimming and J lost 7 bases, with 17 bases between them. The CDR3 loop spans 15 amino acids. A few counts support this clonotype. As yet, its antigen is unknown. Primed by a sample-barcoded 5' primer and a J-beta primer mix, a second PCR proceeded for 7 to 11 cycles. TCRdb recomputed calls from the 5' RACE reads with MiXCR, one row per CDR3 protein. The sample carries just over 1 million distinct CDR3 sequences, more than 40% recorded once. Study-wide points: Reliance upon unsorted PBMCs precluded definitive naive versus antigen-experienced comparison.

Sequencing was performed on blood. The rearrangement links TRBV7-2 to TRBJ2-7, with D possibly being TRBD2 (6 bases). The origin of this receptor is a woman aged 60-75 years in good health. Written as DNA, the CDR3 is TGTGCCAGCAGCTTAGACGTGCTAGCGAACAATGAGCAGTACTTC. Its translation: CASSLDVLANNEQYF.